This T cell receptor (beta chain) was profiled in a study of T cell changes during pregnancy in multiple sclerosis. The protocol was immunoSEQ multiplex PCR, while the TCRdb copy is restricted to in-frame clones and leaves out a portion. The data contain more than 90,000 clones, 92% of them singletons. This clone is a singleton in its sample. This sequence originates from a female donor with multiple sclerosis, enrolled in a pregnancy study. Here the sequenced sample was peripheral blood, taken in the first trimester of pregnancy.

The CDR3 sequence is CASTLAGSYNEQFF. CDR3 sequence (DNA): TGTGCCAGCACCCTAGCGGGCTCCTACAATGAGCAGTTCTTC. The chain employs TRBV2 and TRBJ2-1; the match to TRBD2 covers 8 bases. V shed 7 bases and J 0 bases; nucleotides not matched to a gene: 2. CDR3 length: 14 amino acids. Per the germline V gene, CDR1 is SNHLY and CDR2 is FYNNEI.